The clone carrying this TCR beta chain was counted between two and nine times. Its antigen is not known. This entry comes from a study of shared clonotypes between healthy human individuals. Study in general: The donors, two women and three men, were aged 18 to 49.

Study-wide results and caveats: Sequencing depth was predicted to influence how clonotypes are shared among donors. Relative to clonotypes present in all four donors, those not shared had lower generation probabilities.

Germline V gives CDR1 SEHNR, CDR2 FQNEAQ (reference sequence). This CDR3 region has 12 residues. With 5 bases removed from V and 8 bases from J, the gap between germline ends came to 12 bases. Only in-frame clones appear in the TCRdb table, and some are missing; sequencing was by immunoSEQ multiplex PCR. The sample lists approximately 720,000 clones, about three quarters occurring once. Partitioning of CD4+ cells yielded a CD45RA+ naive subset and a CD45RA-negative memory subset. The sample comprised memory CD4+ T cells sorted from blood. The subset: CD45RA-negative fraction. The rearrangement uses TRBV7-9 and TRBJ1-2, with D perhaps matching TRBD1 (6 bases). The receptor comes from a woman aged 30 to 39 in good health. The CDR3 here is CASSPTGQGYTF. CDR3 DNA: TGTGCCAGCAGCCCAACAGGGCAAGGCTACACCTTC.